Sequencing of this T cell receptor beta chain was carried out in a study of T cells in Graves' hyperthyroidism and ophthalmopathy. This CDR3 contains 14 residues. Germline V gene data show CDR1 as MNHEY and CDR2 as SVGAGI. V shed 6 bases and J shed 2 bases, with 11 bases lying between them. This clonotype was seen at least ten times. The source material, RNA transcripts, was used to amplify TCR beta CDR3 regions. A set of HTBI primers served as the primers for a first-round RT-PCR of the TCR CDR3. TCRdb fed the multiplex PCR reads into MiXCR, producing one record per CDR3 protein. Of approximately 510,000 distinct CDR3 sequences listed, around 21% are singletons.

The J gene is TRBJ2-4, the V gene TRBV6-5, with TRBD1 as a possible D gene (6 bases). The material sequenced was blood. The receptor was isolated from a man younger than 35 with Graves' hyperthyroidism. The CDR3 sequence is CASSYRVPKNIQYF. CDR3 DNA: TGTGCCAGCAGCTACAGGGTTCCCAAAAACATTCAGTACTTC.